Given below is one T cell receptor beta chain in context. The sample is drawn from a study of blood T cell repertoires in COVID-19. The CDR3 runs 14 residues. V lost 0 bases, J lost 8 bases, and 2 bases stayed unmatched. Germline V lookup: CDR1 LGHNA, CDR2 YNFKEQ. The method was immunoSEQ multiplex PCR; TCRdb's version includes in-frame clones alone and lacks a portion of them. The sample records approximately 210,000 clones, 80% to 90% being singletons. V gene TRBV4-2 combines with J gene TRBJ1-5; TRBD1 agrees at 9 bases. The sample taken for sequencing was PBMCs or T cells enriched from blood (not recorded which). The sequence was obtained from a man aged 35 to 55 who had recovered from COVID-19. DNA for the CDR3: TGTGCCAGCAGCCAAGAGGACAGGGGTAAGCCCCAGCATTTT. It specifies CASSQEDRGKPQHF.